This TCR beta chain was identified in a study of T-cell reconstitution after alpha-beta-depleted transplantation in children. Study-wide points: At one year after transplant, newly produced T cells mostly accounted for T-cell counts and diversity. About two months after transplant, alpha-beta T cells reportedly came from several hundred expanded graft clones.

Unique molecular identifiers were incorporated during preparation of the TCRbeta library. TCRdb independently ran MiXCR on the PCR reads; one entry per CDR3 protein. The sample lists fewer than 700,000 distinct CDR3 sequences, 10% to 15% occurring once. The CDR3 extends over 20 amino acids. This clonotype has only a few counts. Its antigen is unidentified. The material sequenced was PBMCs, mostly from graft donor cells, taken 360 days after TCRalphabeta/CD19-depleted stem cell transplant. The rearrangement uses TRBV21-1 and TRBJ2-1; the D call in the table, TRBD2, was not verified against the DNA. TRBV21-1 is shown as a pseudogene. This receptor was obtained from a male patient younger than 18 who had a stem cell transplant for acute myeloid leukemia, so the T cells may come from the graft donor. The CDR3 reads CASSKEPLGRTSGSYNEQFF. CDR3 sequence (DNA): TGTGCCAGCAGCAAAGAGCCCTTAGGCCGGACTAGCGGGAGCTACAATGAGCAGTTCTTC.